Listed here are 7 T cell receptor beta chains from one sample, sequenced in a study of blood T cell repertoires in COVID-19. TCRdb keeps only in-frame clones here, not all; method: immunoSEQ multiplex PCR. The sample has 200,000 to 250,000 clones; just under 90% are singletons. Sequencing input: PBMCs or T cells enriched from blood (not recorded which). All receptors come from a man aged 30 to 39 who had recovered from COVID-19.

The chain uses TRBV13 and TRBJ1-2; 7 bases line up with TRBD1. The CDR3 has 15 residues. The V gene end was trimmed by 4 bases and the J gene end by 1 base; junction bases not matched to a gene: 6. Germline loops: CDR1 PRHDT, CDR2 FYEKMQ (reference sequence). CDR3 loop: CASSSRQGGNYGYTF. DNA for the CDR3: TGTGCCAGCAGCTCCCGACAGGGAGGTAACTATGGCTACACCTTC.

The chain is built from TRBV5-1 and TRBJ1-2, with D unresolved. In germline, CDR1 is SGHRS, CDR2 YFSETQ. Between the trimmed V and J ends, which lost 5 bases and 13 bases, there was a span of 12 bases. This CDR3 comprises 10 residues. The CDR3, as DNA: TGCGCCAGCAGTCGGTGGGGAGGCACCTTC. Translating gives CASSRWGGTF.

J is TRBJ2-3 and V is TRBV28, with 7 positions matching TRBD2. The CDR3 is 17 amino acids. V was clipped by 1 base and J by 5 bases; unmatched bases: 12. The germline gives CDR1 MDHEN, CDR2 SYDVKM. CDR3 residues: CASSLYDAGVAVDTQYF. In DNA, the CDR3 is TGTGCCAGCAGTTTATATGACGCGGGAGTTGCTGTAGATACGCAGTATTTT. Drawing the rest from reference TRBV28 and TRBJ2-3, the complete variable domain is DVKVTQSSRYLVKRTGEKVFLECVQDMDHENMFWYRQDPGLGLRLIYFSYDVKMKEKGDIPEGYSVSREKKERFSLILESASTNQTSMYLCASSLYDAGVAVDTQYFGPGTRLTVL.

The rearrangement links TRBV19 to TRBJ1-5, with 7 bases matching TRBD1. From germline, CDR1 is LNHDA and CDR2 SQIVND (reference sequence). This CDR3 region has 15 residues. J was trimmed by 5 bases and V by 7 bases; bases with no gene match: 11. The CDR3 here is CASKEGAGIYQPQHF. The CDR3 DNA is TGTGCCAGTAAGGAGGGGGCAGGCATTTATCAGCCCCAGCATTTT.

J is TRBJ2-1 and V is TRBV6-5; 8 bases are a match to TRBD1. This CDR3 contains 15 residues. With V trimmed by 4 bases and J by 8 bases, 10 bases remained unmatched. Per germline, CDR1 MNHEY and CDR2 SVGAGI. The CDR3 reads CASSLGQGPLDEQFF. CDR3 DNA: TGTGCCAGCAGTTTAGGACAGGGCCCCCTCGATGAGCAGTTCTTC.

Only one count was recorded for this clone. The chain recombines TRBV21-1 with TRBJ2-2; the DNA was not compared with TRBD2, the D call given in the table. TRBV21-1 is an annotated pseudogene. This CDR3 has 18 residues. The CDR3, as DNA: TGTGCCAGCAGAACCGGGACTAGCGGGAGAAGGTGTCCCGGGGAGCTGTTTTTT. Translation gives CASRTGTSGRRCPGELFF.

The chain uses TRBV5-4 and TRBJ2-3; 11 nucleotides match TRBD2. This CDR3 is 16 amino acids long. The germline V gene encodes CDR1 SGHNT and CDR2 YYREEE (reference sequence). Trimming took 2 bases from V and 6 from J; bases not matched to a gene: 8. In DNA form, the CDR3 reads TGTGCCAGCAGCTTAACCCTAGCGGGAGGATCCGATACGCAGTATTTT. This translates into CASSLTLAGGSDTQYF.